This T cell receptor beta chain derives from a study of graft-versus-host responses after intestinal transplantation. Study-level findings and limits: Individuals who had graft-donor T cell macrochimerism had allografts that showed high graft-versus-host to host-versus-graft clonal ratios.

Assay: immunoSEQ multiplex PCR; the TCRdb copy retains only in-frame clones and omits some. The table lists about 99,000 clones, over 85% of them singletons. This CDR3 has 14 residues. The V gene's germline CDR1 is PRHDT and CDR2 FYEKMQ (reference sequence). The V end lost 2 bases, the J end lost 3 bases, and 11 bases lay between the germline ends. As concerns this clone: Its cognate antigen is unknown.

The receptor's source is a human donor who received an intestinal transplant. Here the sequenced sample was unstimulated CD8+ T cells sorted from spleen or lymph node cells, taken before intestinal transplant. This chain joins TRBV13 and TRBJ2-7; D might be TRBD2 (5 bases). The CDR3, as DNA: TGTGCCAGCAGCTTATCGGGAAGTGGCTACGAGCAGTACTTC. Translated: CASSLSGSGYEQYF.